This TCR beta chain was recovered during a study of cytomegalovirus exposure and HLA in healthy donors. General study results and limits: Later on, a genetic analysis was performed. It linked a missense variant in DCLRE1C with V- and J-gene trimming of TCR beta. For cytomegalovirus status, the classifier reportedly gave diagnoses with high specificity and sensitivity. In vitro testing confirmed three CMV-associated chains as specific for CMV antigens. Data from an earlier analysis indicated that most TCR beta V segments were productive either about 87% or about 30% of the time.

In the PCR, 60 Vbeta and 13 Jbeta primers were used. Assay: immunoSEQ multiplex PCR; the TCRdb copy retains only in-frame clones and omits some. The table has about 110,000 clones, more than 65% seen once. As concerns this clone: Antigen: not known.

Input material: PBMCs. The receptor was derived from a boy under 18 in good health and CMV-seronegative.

The CDR3 bases are TGCGCCAGCAGTGAGGGGAGTGGAGGAGCTTTAGAGACCCAGTACTTC. Translation gives CASSEGSGGALETQYF. The genes are TRBV10-1 and TRBJ2-5; tentative D call: TRBD2 (5 bases). CDR1 and CDR2 (germline): WNHNN, SYGVQD (reference sequence). The V end was cut by 2 bases, the J end by 4 bases, with 17 bases between. The CDR3 runs to 16 residues.